This is a list of T cell receptor beta chains from one sample in a study of human thymus T cells. Profiling relied on immunoSEQ multiplex PCR, and the TCRdb table lists in-frame clones only, not all of them. The table includes tens of thousands of clones, 90% to 95% detected once. Source material: thymus tissue. These receptors all come from a girl under three years old with a congenital heart defect but otherwise immunologically healthy. Both conserved end residues are part of each CDR3.

V,J,CDR3
TRBV7-2,TRBJ1-5,CASSQLGTGDQPQHF
TRBV15,TRBJ1-5,CATSRDSGKGGRSNQPQHF
TRBV19,TRBJ1-2,CASSIRFSEAGTGVNYGYTF
TRBV4-1,TRBJ1-1,CASSQDRQGRTEAFF
TRBV19,TRBJ2-6,CASSIPASGEPPGANVLTF
TRBV27,TRBJ2-3,CASTRSGFWTDTQYF
TRBV14,TRBJ2-7,CASSQGRAHRVYYEQYF
TRBV5-1,TRBJ2-7,CASSFLAGTSYEQYF
TRBV27,TRBJ2-7,CASSQPGSHGLYEQYF
TRBV7-6,TRBJ2-1,CASSPVPRRFHNEQFF
TRBV5-8,TRBJ1-5,CASSRGLSNQPQHF
TRBV14,TRBJ1-5,CASSQDPGQPQHF
TRBV18,TRBJ1-3,CASSPQVSSGNTIYF
TRBV14,TRBJ2-1,CASSRKSNEQFF
TRBV6-4,TRBJ2-4,CASSHKRVDGNIQYF
TRBV21-1,TRBJ2-1,CASSKSPGPHNEQFF
TRBV6-5,TRBJ2-4,CASSATGVKDIQYF
TRBV7-9,TRBJ2-5,CASSLILLDQETQYF
TRBV28,TRBJ2-3,CASSSSVSTDTQYF
TRBV5-1,TRBJ2-1,CASSPTGSSGVNEQFF
TRBV6-1,TRBJ2-4,CASRWDSVKNIQYF
TRBV19,TRBJ1-1,CASNEGCTEAFF
TRBV4-1,TRBJ1-1,CASSQDTRTEAFF
TRBV6-1,TRBJ1-5,CASRTGPLRAQHF
TRBV11-1,TRBJ2-1,CASSLLAREQFF
TRBV4-1,TRBJ1-1,CASSPDRQGFDTEAFF
TRBV9,TRBJ2-3,CASSVGKRRGSTDTQYF
TRBV27,TRBJ1-1,CASTPRTGEAFF
TRBV7-2,TRBJ2-1,CASSFPKSSSYNEQFF
TRBV28,TRBJ2-7,CASSSTELRSYEQYF
TRBV7-3,TRBJ2-3,CASSREREITDTQYF
TRBV5-8,TRBJ2-1,CASSSGMGNEQFF
TRBV29-1,TRBJ1-1,CSVPGQGGTEAFF
TRBV29-1,TRBJ2-7,CSVGTRRRTDNYEQYF
TRBV7-2,TRBJ1-3,CASSLKHREANTIYF
TRBV11-2,TRBJ2-5,CASSLKNGGAETQYF
TRBV27,TRBJ1-5,CASRPRPTGPNQPQHF
TRBV5-1,TRBJ2-3,CASSFELEGISTDTQYF
TRBV11-2,TRBJ2-5,CASSLPRWQGPQETQYF
TRBV27,TRBJ2-3,CASSPHSTDTQYF
TRBV28,TRBJ2-3,CAAFGSPTDTQYF
TRBV27,TRBJ1-1,CASSRTRDSGNTEAFF
TRBV5-1,TRBJ2-7,CASRLDYEGYEQYF
TRBV12-5,TRBJ2-1,CASGLPSVAGGSRGYNEQFF
TRBV6-5,TRBJ1-1,CASSYKGTNTEAFF
TRBV4-2,TRBJ2-1,CASSQDLADENEQFF
TRBV7-9,TRBJ1-1,CASSLGYWIGDRPTAEAFF
TRBV7-8,TRBJ2-3,CASSLRRGTDTQYF
TRBV6-1,TRBJ2-7,CASSGSRDSSGDSYEQYF
TRBV6-6,TRBJ2-7,CASTDRGRAYEQYF
TRBV28,TRBJ2-1,CASSFVRSSGSTYNEQFF
TRBV4-1,TRBJ2-1,CASSLGLAADNEQFF
TRBV5-4,TRBJ1-1,CASSEDREGTNTEAFF